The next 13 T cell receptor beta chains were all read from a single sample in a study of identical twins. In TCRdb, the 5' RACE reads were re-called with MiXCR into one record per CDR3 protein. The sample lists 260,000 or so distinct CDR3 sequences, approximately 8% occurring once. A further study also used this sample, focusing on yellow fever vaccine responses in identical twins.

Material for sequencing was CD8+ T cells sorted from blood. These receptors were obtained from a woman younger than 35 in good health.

The CDR3 DNA reads as TGTGCTAGTGGTACGGGTTACTACGAGCAGTACTTC. It yields the protein CASGTGYYEQYF. The chain links TRBV12-5 to TRBJ2-7; D is uncertain. The germline CDR1 and CDR2 sequences are LGHNT and FRNRAP. The CDR3 extends over 12 amino acids. V lost 5 bases and J 3 bases, leaving 8 bases between the germline ends.

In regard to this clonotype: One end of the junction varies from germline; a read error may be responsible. Here the CDR3 reads CAISPGRGGLAGGPGYNEQFF. CDR3 sequence (DNA): TGTGCCATCAGCCCCGGGCGCGGGGGACTAGCGGGAGGGCCAGGATACAATGAGCAGTTCTTC. This sequence joins TRBV4-2 and TRBJ2-1; 16 bases fit TRBD2. Germline V lookup: CDR1 LGHNA, CDR2 YNFKEQ. CDR3 length: 21 amino acids.

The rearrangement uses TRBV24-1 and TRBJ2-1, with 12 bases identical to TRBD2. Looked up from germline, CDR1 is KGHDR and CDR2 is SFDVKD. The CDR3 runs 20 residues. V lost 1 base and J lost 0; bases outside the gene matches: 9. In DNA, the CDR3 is TGTGCCACCAGTGATTTAGGGCTAGCGGGGGGGAAGAGCTCCTACAATGAGCAGTTCTTC. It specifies CATSDLGLAGGKSSYNEQFF.

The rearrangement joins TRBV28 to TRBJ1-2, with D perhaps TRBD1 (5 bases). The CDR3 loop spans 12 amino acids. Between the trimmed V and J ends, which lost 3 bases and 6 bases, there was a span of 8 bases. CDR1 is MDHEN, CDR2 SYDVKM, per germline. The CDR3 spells CASSFGGNGYTF. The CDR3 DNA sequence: TGTGCCAGCAGTTTCGGGGGGAATGGCTACACCTTC.

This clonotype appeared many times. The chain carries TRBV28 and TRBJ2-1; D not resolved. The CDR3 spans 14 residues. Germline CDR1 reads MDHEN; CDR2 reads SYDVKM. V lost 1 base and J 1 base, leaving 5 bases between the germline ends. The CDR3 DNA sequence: TGTGCCAGCAGTTTATTCTCGTCCTACAATGAGCAGTTCTTC. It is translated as CASSLFSSYNEQFF.

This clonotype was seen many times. CDR3 loop: CATSDPRDRGNSEPQHF. CDR3 DNA sequence: TGTGCCACCAGTGACCCCCGGGACAGGGGCAATTCGGAGCCCCAGCATTTT. The chain joins TRBV24-1 to TRBJ1-5, with 10 nucleotides matching TRBD1. The CDR3 totals 17 residues. V lost 4 bases, J lost 8 bases, and 13 bases stayed unmatched. Germline V lookup: CDR1 KGHDR, CDR2 SFDVKD.

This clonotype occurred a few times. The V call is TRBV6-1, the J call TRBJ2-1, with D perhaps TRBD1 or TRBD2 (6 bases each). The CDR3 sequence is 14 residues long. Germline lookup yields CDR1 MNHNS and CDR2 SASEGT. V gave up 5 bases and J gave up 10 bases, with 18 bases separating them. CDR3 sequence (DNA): TGTGCCAGCAGTCTAGGGGGGCGCGGAATGGAGCAGTTCTTC. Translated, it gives CASSLGGRGMEQFF.

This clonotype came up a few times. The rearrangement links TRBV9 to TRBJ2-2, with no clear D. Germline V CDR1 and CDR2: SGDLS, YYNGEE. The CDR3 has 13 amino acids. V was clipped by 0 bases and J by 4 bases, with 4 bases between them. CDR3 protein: CASSVDTTGELFF. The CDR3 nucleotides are TGTGCCAGCAGCGTAGACACCACCGGGGAGCTGTTTTTT.

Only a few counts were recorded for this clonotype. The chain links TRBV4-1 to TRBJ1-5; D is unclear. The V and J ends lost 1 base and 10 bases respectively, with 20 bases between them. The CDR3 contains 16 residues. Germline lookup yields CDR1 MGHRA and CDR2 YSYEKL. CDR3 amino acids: CASSQAPDPGNLPQHF. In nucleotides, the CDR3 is TGCGCCAGCAGCCAAGCCCCGGACCCCGGTAATCTCCCCCAGCATTTT.

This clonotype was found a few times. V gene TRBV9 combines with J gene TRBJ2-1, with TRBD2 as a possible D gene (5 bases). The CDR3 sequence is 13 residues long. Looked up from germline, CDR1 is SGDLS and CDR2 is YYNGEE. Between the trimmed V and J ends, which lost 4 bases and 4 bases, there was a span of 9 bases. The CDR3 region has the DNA TGTGCCAGCAGCTCCCGCGGGTACAATGAGCAGTTCTTC. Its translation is CASSSRGYNEQFF.

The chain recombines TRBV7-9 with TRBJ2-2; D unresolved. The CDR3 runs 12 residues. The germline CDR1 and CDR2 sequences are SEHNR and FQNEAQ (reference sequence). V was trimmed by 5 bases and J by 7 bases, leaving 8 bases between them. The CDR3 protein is CASSPIGGELFF. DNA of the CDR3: TGTGCCAGCAGCCCTATAGGCGGGGAGCTGTTTTTT.

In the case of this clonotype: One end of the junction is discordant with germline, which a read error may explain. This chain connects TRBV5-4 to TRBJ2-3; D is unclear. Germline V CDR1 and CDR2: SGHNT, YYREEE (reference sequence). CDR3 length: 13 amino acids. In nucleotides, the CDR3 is TGTGCCATCAGCCCTAGGGCCACAGATACGCAGTATTTT. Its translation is CAISPRATDTQYF.

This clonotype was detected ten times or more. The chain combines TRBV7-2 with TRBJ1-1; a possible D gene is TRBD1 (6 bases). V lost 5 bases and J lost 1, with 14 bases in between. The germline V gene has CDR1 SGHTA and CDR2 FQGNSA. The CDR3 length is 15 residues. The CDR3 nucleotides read TGTGCCAGCAGCCCGGCGGGACACCGGAACACTGAAGCTTTCTTT. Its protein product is CASSPAGHRNTEAFF.